This T cell receptor (beta chain) was captured in a study of glioma-infiltrating T cells after dendritic cell vaccination (dated by TCRdb to the mid-2010s). Looking at the study overall: The cohort comprised approximately 15 glioblastoma patients from Phase I and II dendritic cell vaccination trials, 9 newly diagnosed and 6 with recurrent disease. Tumor-infiltrating lymphocyte content was quantified and tumor and blood repertoires were compared in dendritic cell-vaccinated glioblastoma patients by deep sequencing of TCR beta CDR3 regions. Between the early 2000s and the early 2010s, the patients were given dendritic cell vaccination pulsed with autologous tumor lysate. Three intradermal dendritic cell vaccine injections were administered to patients at biweekly intervals in the arm below the axilla. Survival after dendritic cell vaccination was correlated with TCR sequencing metrics such as TIL content and the overlap between tumor and blood repertoires. To make the vaccine, monocyte-derived dendritic cells were cultured for under eight days with IL-4 and GM-CSF and then pulsed overnight with autologous tumor lysate. What the study reported, not specific to this receptor: No direct relationship between TCR clonality and survival was found, suggesting a diverse polyclonal response may matter. The three-group TCR overlap response model was described as speculative and requiring prospective validation. The cohort was small and heterogeneous, and full blood and tumor sets were available for few patients, with initial-recurrent tumor pairs available for even fewer patients. After dendritic cell vaccination, a higher estimated pretreatment TIL content predicted longer time to progression and overall survival.

A distance of 17 bases separates the germline ends of V and J, which lose 5 bases and 4 bases respectively. Reading from cysteine to phenylalanine, the CDR3 counts 15 amino acids. Only the CDR3 DNA is retained, 45 bases long and in frame from the first base. For CDR1 and CDR2, the germline V gene (reference sequence) lists MNHNY and SVGAGI. Concerning this clone: The target of this receptor is not known. There are no base qualities to consult, and no much larger clone falls within one base.

TCRB CDR3 regions were amplified from 1.5 to 2 ug genomic DNA, or all available DNA if less, using the immunoSEQ assay. Multiplex PCR used 60 forward primers for TCR V beta segments and 13 reverse primers for J beta segments. To estimate reads per starting template, synthetic control templates were spiked into each sample at limiting dilution. Sequencing produced 87 bp reads on the Illumina HiSeq System. In the authors' own workflow: To remove PCR and sequencing errors, closely related sequences were merged with a nearest neighbor algorithm. TCR overlap was measured as the percentage of unique tumor TCR beta sequences also present in the same patient's peripheral blood. Drawn from immuneACCESS, this table holds only the in-frame rearrangements with V and J called that TCRdb kept. Clones are partly lost; checked studies trace under half to an unresolved V gene and leave the rest unexplained. V, J and clone size are those of that table, while D and trimming were read from the DNA. The sample has under 70,000 clones on record, about 81% of them singletons. The ten biggest clones cover over 8.5% of the sample.

Patients were selected for having adequate residual fresh-frozen tumor tissue and more than two years of available survival data. An isocitrate dehydrogenase mutation was not carried by any of the glioblastoma patients, although molecular status was otherwise variable. PBMC were collected before vaccination, two weeks after the third vaccination, and at tumor progression if progression occurred. The Qiagen DNeasy Blood extraction Kit was used to extract genomic DNA. This receptor chain uses TRBV6-6 and TRBJ2-5; the D gene is perhaps TRBD1, on 5 matching bases. The source of this sequence is a human donor with glioblastoma. This material consisted of blood, taken before dendritic cell vaccination. The nucleotides read TGTGCCAGCAGTCCCCCAGGGCTTCAGGGAGAGACCCAGTACTTC. It specifies CASSPPGLQGETQYF.